This T cell receptor beta chain was obtained from a study of PD-1 blockade in classical Hodgkin lymphoma (dated by TCRdb to 2018 to 2020). Study-wide context: Nivolumab dosing was 3 mg/kg intravenously every 2 weeks, continuing until either disease progression or unacceptable toxicity. The study used TCR beta sequencing and CyTOF to define a peripheral blood immune signature of response to PD-1 blockade in classical Hodgkin lymphoma. Beyond this particular receptor, the publication reports: Only a single clinical trial cohort was studied, and what caused the repertoire differences, possibly disease activity or prior therapy, remained undefined. Diversity was lower in patients who began nivolumab less than 1 year after ASCT, so these patients were left out of later analyses to avoid confounding by immune reconstitution. By C4D1, a significant rise was seen in CD4+ TCR diversity but not in CD8+ TCR diversity (p=0.0027 vs p=0.16), and the rise was most apparent among complete responders (p=0.02). Baseline TCR diversity was reported as lower in newly diagnosed patients than in healthy donors, and lower still in relapsed/refractory patients. Baseline diversity similar to that of newly diagnosed patients was observed in trial patients achieving complete response, whereas significantly lower diversity was observed in partial responders and progressors.

The intended sense of this specimen's time point label: cycle 4 day 1 (C4D1), after 6 weeks of nivolumab. Every trial patient had relapsed following autologous stem cell transplantation, and prior brentuximab vedotin exposure was what differed among cohorts A, B and C. The trial cohort included 50 to 70 patients with relapsed/refractory classical Hodgkin lymphoma, and each patient had a best overall response of complete response, partial response or progressive disease. In the multi-cohort phase II CheckMate 205 trial, trial patients received single-agent nivolumab. An independent review committee assessed best overall response by applying the 2007 International Working Group response criteria. Trial PBMCs were obtained immediately prior to nivolumab initiation (C1D1) and on therapy at cycle 2 day 1 and cycle 4 day 1. Peripheral blood was collected in 8 mL Vacutainer Cell Preparation Tubes, from which PBMCs were isolated by centrifugation and then cryopreserved.

Trimming costs V 5 bases and J 8 bases, and their ends lie 18 bases apart. The CDR1 and CDR2 encoded by the germline V gene are SGHTA and FQGNSA. Spanning cysteine to phenylalanine, the CDR3 consists of 14 amino acids. CDR3 DNA only is kept here, 42 bases in frame from base 1. This clone showed up just a few times. It has no known antigen specificity. Base quality data are lacking; no much larger clone is found one base away. Genomic DNA was extracted with the Qiagen DNeasy kit from unsorted PBMCs and from negatively selected CD4+ and CD8+ fractions. TCR beta CDR3 regions were subjected to amplification by immunoSEQ multiplex PCR with primers that anneal to V and J segments. Amplification bias was minimized using a synthetic immune receptor repertoire, and residual bias was removed computationally after sequencing. As for how the authors treated the data: Custom Python scripts were used to quantify repertoire diversity as the Shannon entropy index. Unsorted, CD4+ and CD8+ repertoires were analyzed separately, except for combined analyses in which CD4+ and CD8+ sequences were merged in silico. Clonal expansion was defined as a frequency increase of at least 2-fold after treatment compared with C1D1, and clones undetected at baseline were assigned a pseudocount of 0.5. Clones with 0 or 1 copy at C1D1 were classified as singleton clones, and clones with 2 or more copies were classified as non-singleton clones. Clones expanded in unsorted samples were annotated as CD4+, CD8+ or unknown by matching protein sequences in sorted samples from the same patient. Wilcoxon tests on paired samples were used to test diversity changes from C1D1 to C4D1. This is the immuneACCESS table as TCRdb keeps it, with only in-frame sequences that have V and J called. A part of the clones is gone; compared with another copy, unresolved V genes explain less than half, and the rest is unexplained. That table gives V, J and clone size, and the DNA gave D and trimming. This sample gives roughly 51,000 clones in total; under 80% of them show up just once. The ten largest clonotypes hold about an eighth of the sample.

The source was peripheral blood mononuclear cells (PBMCs), collected before the fourth cycle of nivolumab. This chain is built from TRBV7-2 and TRBJ1-2, with TRBD1 perhaps the D gene, on 6 matching bases. The TCR originated in a human donor with classical Hodgkin lymphoma. Here the CDR3 is given as CASSPGTRQGGYTF. The bases are TGTGCCAGCAGCCCGGGGACACGCCAGGGAGGCTACACCTTC.